Below, one TCR beta chain is given with its context. These data originate in a study of OX40 agonist ivuxolimab in advanced cancers. Sequencing used immunoSEQ multiplex PCR; TCRdb keeps in-frame clones, though not all of them. The table lists roughly 76,000 clones, around 90% of them singletons. Germline assignment: CDR1 MDHEN and CDR2 SYDVKM. The CDR3 length is 16 residues. Trimming stripped 5 bases from V and 0 bases from J, with 14 bases between. This rearrangement joins TRBV28 to TRBJ1-5; possible D gene TRBD1, 6 bases. This specimen was CD4+ or CD8+ T cells sorted from blood, taken in a trial of the OX40 agonist ivuxolimab. The TCR sequence derives from an adult with an advanced solid tumor such as melanoma, head and neck, liver or kidney cancer. The CDR3 DNA is TGTGCCAGCAGTCCGCACCCGGGGGCTAGCAATCAGCCCCAGCATTTT. It translates to CASSPHPGASNQPQHF.